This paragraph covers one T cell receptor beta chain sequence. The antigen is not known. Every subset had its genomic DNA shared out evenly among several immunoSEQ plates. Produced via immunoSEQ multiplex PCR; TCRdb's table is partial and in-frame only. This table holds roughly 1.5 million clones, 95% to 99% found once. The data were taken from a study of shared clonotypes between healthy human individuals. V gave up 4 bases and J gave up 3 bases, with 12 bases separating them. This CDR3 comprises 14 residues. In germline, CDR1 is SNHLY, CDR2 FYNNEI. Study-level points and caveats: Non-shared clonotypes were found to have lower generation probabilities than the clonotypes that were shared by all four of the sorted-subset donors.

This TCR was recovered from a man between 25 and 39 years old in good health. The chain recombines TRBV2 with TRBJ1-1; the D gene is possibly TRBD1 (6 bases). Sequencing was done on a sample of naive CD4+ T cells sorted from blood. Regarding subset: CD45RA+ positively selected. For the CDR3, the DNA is TGTGCCAGCAGTGTAACACAGGGTTACACTGAAGCTTTCTTT. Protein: CASSVTQGYTEAFF. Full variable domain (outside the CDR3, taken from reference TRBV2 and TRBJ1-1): EPEVTQTPSHQVTQMGQEVILRCVPISNHLYFYWYRQILGQKVEFLVSFYNNEISEKSEIFDDQFSVERPDGSNFTLKIRSTKLEDSAMYFCASSVTQGYTEAFFGQGTRLTVV.